This entry lists 16 T cell receptor beta chains sequenced from one sample in a study of T-cell reconstitution after alpha-beta-depleted transplantation in children. A TCRbeta library incorporating unique molecular identifiers was prepared. TCRdb re-analysed the PCR reads in MiXCR, keeping a single row per CDR3 protein. Here the sample spans 450,000 to 600,000 distinct CDR3 sequences, 30% to 35% being singletons. The sample here was PBMCs from the stem cell graft donor, taken from the stem cell graft. The receptor source for this set is a human donor who donated a stem cell graft to a child with aplastic anemia.

This clonotype occurred a few times. J is TRBJ2-1 and V is TRBV7-7; 13 bases align to TRBD2. V lost 5 bases and J lost 3; bases outside the gene matches: 4. CDR3 size: 16 residues. Germline values: CDR1 SSHAT, CDR2 FNYEAQ (reference sequence). This CDR3 reads CASSPLAGGYYNEQFF. CDR3 in DNA: TGTGCCAGCAGCCCACTAGCGGGAGGGTACTACAATGAGCAGTTCTTC.

The chain recombines TRBV15 with TRBJ2-1, with unresolved D. V gave up 1 base and J gave up 3 bases, with 10 bases separating them. Germline V gene data show CDR1 as LNHNV and CDR2 as YYDKDF (reference sequence). The CDR3 extends over 15 amino acids. CDR3 sequence reads: CATSRARSSYNEQFF. CDR3 nucleotides: TGTGCCACCAGCAGAGCCAGGTCCAGCTACAATGAGCAGTTCTTC.

This clonotype occurred many times. This chain connects TRBV10-3 to TRBJ1-5, with D maybe TRBD1 (6 bases). In germline, CDR1 is ENHRY, CDR2 SYGVKD. This CDR3 comprises 15 residues. V lost 0 bases to trimming and J lost 3 bases, with 9 bases between them. The CDR3 DNA sequence: TGTGCCATCAGTGAGTCGAACAGGGTCAATCAGCCCCAGCATTTT. As protein: CAISESNRVNQPQHF.

In DNA form, the CDR3 reads TGTGCCAGCAGCGTAAGTCCTGGAAACACCATATATTTT. This gives the protein CASSVSPGNTIYF. The chain recombines TRBV9 with TRBJ1-3; D ambiguous. Looked up from germline, CDR1 is SGDLS and CDR2 is YYNGEE. This CDR3 has 13 residues. The germline V and J ends were trimmed by 1 base and 2 bases, with 4 bases remaining between them.

This clonotype was seen at least ten times. The V and J genes are TRBV5-6 and TRBJ1-5; no clear D gene. The CDR3 length is 15 residues. Trimming removed 3 bases from V and 2 bases from J, with 12 bases in between. Looked up from germline, CDR1 is SGHDT and CDR2 is YYEEEE. CDR3 protein: CASSSLEYGNQPQHF. CDR3 in DNA: TGTGCCAGCAGCTCGCTGGAGTACGGCAATCAGCCCCAGCATTTT. The full variable domain, with the rest looked up from reference TRBV5-6 and TRBJ1-5, is DAGVTQSPTHLIKTRGQQVTLRCSPKSGHDTVSWYQQALGQGPQFIFQYYEEEERQRGNFPDRFSGHQFPNYSSELNVNALLLGDSALYLCASSSLEYGNQPQHFGDGTRLSIL.

The chain employs TRBV7-9 and TRBJ2-5; 7 bases are a match to TRBD1. CDR1 and CDR2 (germline): SEHNR, FQNEAQ (reference sequence). The V and J ends lost 1 base and 3 bases, in that order; junction bases with no gene match: 8. This CDR3 has 16 residues. The CDR3, as DNA: TGTGCCAGCAGCTTAGGGGGTATAGGGGGCGAAGAGACCCAGTACTTC. Translated: CASSLGGIGGEETQYF.

The chain joins TRBV10-2 to TRBJ2-7; tentatively, D is TRBD1 (5 bases). The CDR3 length is 14 residues. CDR1 WSHSY and CDR2 SAAADI come from the germline V gene. Between the trimmed V and J ends, which lost 8 bases and 3 bases, there was a span of 17 bases. The CDR3 bases are TGCGCCAGCCAGGTGGTCCTAGACAGCTACGAGCAGTACGTC. Its protein product is CASQVVLDSYEQYV.

This clonotype was observed a few times. The genes are TRBV7-6 and TRBJ2-1; 7 bases line up with TRBD2. CDR3 length equals 16 residues. The germline gives CDR1 SGHVS, CDR2 FNYEAQ. The junction had 10 bases not matched to a gene; V was cut back by 5 bases and J by 3 bases. CDR3 DNA sequence: TGTGCCAGCAGCCGTACTAGCGACCCCAACTACAATGAGCAGTTCTTC. Translating gives CASSRTSDPNYNEQFF.

There are a few counts of this clonotype. J is TRBJ2-7 and V is TRBV7-9; 7 bases are a match to TRBD2. The germline CDR1 and CDR2 sequences are SEHNR and FQNEAQ (reference sequence). V shed 4 bases, J shed 0 bases, and the junction held 6 bases outside the gene matches. This CDR3 region has 15 residues. This chain's CDR3 is CASSWQAGASYEQYF. The DNA for the CDR3 is TGTGCCAGCAGCTGGCAGGCGGGAGCCTCCTACGAGCAGTACTTC.

This clonotype came up a few times. This chain connects TRBV12-3 or TRBV12-4 to TRBJ2-7; 9 nucleotides align to TRBD1. This CDR3 spans 15 amino acids. The V segment lost 6 bases and the J segment 0 bases; nucleotides outside the gene matches: 6. The CDR3 spells CASSQGQGASYEQYF. CDR3 bases: TGTGCCAGCAGCCAGGGACAGGGAGCCTCCTACGAGCAGTACTTC.

This sequence joins TRBV29-1 and TRBJ2-5, with 7 positions matching TRBD1. Germline CDR1 SQVTM, CDR2 ANQGSEA. V was clipped by 3 bases and J by 4 bases; unmatched bases: 5. The CDR3 is 13 amino acids. In nucleotides, the CDR3 is TGCAGCGTTGATTTAGGGGGCGCAGAGACCCAGTACTTC. Protein sequence: CSVDLGGAETQYF.

The J gene is TRBJ2-7, the V gene TRBV7-6, with TRBD1 identical over 7 bases. Trimming removed 4 bases from V and 3 bases from J; junction bases left unmatched: 3. Germline V lookup: CDR1 SGHVS, CDR2 FNYEAQ. The CDR3 loop spans 13 amino acids. In DNA, the CDR3 is TGTGCCAGCAGCTCTCACAGGGGCTACGAGCAGTACTTC. Translated: CASSSHRGYEQYF.

This chain connects TRBV7-3 to TRBJ2-5; TRBD2 aligns across 8 bases. Trimming at V came to 2 bases and at J to 0 bases, leaving 8 bases not matched to a gene. Germline CDR1 SGHTA, CDR2 FQGTGA. This CDR3 is 17 amino acids long. DNA of the CDR3: TGTGCCAGCAGCTTACACGGCGGGAGGAGGGACCAAGAGACCCAGTACTTC. It yields the protein CASSLHGGRRDQETQYF.

This clonotype was detected only a few times. The V and J genes are TRBV20-1 and TRBJ2-2; no clear D gene. The CDR3 consists of 14 residues. Germline V gene sequence: CDR1 DFQATT, CDR2 SNEGSKA (reference sequence). The V end lost 0 bases, the J end lost 3 bases, and 8 bases lay between the germline ends. CDR3 residues: CSARDKGYTGELFF. CDR3 bases: TGCAGTGCTAGAGATAAGGGATACACCGGGGAGCTGTTTTTT.

The chain links TRBV7-2 to TRBJ1-1; 7 positions match TRBD1. Germline V gene lookup returns CDR1 SGHTA and CDR2 FQGNSA. Trimming took 2 bases from V and 6 from J; bases not matched to a gene: 9. This CDR3 spans 15 amino acids. The chain's CDR3 is CASSLMMTGRAEAFF. CDR3 bases: TGTGCCAGCAGCTTAATGATGACAGGGAGGGCTGAAGCTTTCTTT.

The rearrangement joins TRBV5-6 to TRBJ1-2; D call uncertain. Trimming left V 4 bases short and J 8 bases short, with 21 bases between. Germline assignment: CDR1 SGHDT and CDR2 YYEEEE. CDR3 length: 15 amino acids. In DNA form, the CDR3 reads TGTGCCAGCAGCCCCTCCCCAGCGGAGAATGTGGGCTACACCTTC. Its translation is CASSPSPAENVGYTF.